Listed below are T cell receptor beta chains from one sample, sequenced in a study of shared clonotypes between healthy human individuals. The protocol was immunoSEQ multiplex PCR, while the TCRdb copy is restricted to in-frame clones and leaves out a portion. Here the sample spans 2 million to 2.5 million clones, 95% being singletons. Sequenced: naive CD4+ T cells sorted from blood. These receptors were obtained from a man aged 18 to 30 in good health. Each CDR3 is given without its conserved first and last residue. D genes are given only for firm matches. A row's size may be missing; if present it is once, few, many or a size class.

d_gene	v_gene	abundance	CDR3aa
NA	TRBV19	NA	ATGPRRNSPLH
NA	TRBV5-1	NA	ASSSPRDGYEQY
NA	TRBV7-9	NA	ASSLGSGKNSPLH
NA	TRBV2	NA	ASSVLTKRGYGYT
NA	TRBV7-2	NA	ASSSRQSQETQY
NA	TRBV2	few	ASSEEQRNYGYT
NA	TRBV6-5	NA	ASSYSTLNTEAF
NA	TRBV7-2	NA	ASSLGRANQPQH
NA	TRBV13	NA	ASSLVGGNTIY
TRBD1	TRBV11-2	NA	ASSFPTGYSTEAF
TRBD1	TRBV29-1	few	SGGQGNEQY
NA	TRBV10-3	NA	AIRPRQVVVEQY
NA	TRBV6-6	NA	ASSLVYGYT
NA	TRBV9	NA	ASSVSDRQETQY
NA	TRBV18	NA	ASSPSWTEGWDEQF
NA	TRBV5-1	NA	ASSLTGLAEAF
TRBD2	TRBV28	NA	ASSQRAGGVQETQY
NA	TRBV2	NA	ASGRRRDTQY
NA	TRBV7-2	NA	ASSRKRGTEEKLF
TRBD1	TRBV18	NA	ASSPTGVSNEKLF
NA	TRBV6-6	NA	ASRDRSNYGYT
NA	TRBV10-3	NA	AMGTPNYGYT
NA	TRBV28	NA	ASSLGQRQPQH
TRBD1	TRBV2	once	ASRTGTGTDTQY
NA	TRBV10-3	NA	AIGTGSQETQY
NA	TRBV5-1	NA	ASRGISGANVLT
NA	TRBV6-1	NA	ASSERYEQY
NA	TRBV6-1	NA	ASRDSGSTEAF
TRBD2	TRBV27	NA	ASRTSGALSYNEQF
NA	TRBV9	NA	ASSAQGSSYEQY
NA	TRBV6-6	NA	ASSIGETRQKLF
NA	TRBV5-1	NA	ASRDLRAQETQY
NA	TRBV6-1	NA	ASSARANQPQH
NA	TRBV7-6	NA	ASSPTGTANTEAF